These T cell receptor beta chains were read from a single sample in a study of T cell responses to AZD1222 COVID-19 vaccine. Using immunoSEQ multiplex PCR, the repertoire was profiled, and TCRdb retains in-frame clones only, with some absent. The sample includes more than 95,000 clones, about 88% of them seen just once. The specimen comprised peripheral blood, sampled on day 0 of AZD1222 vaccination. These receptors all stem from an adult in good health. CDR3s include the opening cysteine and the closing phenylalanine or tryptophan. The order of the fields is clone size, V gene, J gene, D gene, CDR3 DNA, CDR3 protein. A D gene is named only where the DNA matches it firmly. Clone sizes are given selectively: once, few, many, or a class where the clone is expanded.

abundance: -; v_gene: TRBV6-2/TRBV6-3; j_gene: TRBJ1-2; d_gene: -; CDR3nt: TGTGCCAGCAGTTTCACCTGGGGATACTCTGGCTACACCTTC; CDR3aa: CASSFTWGYSGYTF
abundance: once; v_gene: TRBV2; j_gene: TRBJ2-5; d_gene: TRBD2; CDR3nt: TGTGCCAGCAGTGAGACTAGCGATAAAGAGACCCAGTACTTC; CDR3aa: CASSETSDKETQYF
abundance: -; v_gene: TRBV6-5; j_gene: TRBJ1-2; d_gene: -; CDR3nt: TGTGCCAGCAGTTACGGGGGAGGGGGGCACTATGGCTACACCTTC; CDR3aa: CASSYGGGGHYGYTF
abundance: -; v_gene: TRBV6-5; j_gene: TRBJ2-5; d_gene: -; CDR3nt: TGTGCCAGCAGTTTAGACGGTCCGGGGGAGACCCAGTACTTC; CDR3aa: CASSLDGPGETQYF
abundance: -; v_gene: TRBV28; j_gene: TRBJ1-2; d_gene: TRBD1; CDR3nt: TGTGCCAGCAGTCCCCGGGGGGCAGGGGGCAGTGGCTACACCTTC; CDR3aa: CASSPRGAGGSGYTF
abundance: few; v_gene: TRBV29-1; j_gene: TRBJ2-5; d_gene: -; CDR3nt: TGCAGCGTTCTCGACAGAATCGAAGAGACCCAGTACTTC; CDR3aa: CSVLDRIEETQYF
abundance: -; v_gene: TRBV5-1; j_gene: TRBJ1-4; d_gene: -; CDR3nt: TGCGCCAGCAGCCGCTCCGGGTCTAATGAAAAACTGTTTTTT; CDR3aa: CASSRSGSNEKLFF
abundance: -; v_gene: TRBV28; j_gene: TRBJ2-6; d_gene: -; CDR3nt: TGTGCCAGCAGAAGGATTGGGGCCAACGTCCTGACTTTC; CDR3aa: CASRRIGANVLTF
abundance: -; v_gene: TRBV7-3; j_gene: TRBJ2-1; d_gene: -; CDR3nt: TGTGCCAGCAGCTTAACGAAGGACAATGAGCAGTTCTTC; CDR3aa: CASSLTKDNEQFF
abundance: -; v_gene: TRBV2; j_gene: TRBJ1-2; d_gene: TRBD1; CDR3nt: TGTGCCAGCAGTGTCGAGACAGGGGATTTATTTGGTGGCTACACCTTC; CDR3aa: CASSVETGDLFGGYTF
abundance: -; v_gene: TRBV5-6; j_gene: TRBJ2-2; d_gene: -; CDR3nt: TGTGCCAGCAGCTTGGACTATGGAGTGCCCGGGGAGCTGTTTTTT; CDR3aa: CASSLDYGVPGELFF
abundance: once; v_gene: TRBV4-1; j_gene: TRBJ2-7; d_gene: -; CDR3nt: TGCGCCAGCAGCCTGGGAGTGGCCTACGAGCAGTACTTC; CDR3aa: CASSLGVAYEQYF
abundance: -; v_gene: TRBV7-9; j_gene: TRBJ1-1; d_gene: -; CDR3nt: TGTGCCAGCAGCTTACAGCTGAACACTGAAGCTTTCTTT; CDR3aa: CASSLQLNTEAFF
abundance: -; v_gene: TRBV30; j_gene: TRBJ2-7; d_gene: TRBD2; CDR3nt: TGTGCCTCCCGGGGTAGCGGGGTCTACGAGCAGTACTTC; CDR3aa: CASRGSGVYEQYF
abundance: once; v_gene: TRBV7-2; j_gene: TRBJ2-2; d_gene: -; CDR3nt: TGTGCCAGCAGCTTGCCGGGACGGAACACCGGGGAGCTGTTTTTT; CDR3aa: CASSLPGRNTGELFF
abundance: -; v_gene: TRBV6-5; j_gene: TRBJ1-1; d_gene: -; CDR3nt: TGTGCCAGCAGTCCAAGTATGAACACTGAAGCTTTCTTT; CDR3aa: CASSPSMNTEAFF
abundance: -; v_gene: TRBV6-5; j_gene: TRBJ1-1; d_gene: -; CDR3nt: TGTGCCAGCAGTTATGGGGCCGACACTGAAGCTTTCTTT; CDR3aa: CASSYGADTEAFF
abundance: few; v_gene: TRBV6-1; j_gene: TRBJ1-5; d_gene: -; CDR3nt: TGTGCCAGCAGTGAAGGGAGTGTTAATCAGCCCCAGCATTTT; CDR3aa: CASSEGSVNQPQHF
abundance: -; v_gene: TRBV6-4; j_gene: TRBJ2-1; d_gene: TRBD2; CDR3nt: TGTGCCAGTCGAAGTACTAGCGGCTTTTACAATGAGCAGTTCTTC; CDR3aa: CASRSTSGFYNEQFF
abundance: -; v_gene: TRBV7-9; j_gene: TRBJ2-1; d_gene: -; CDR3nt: TGTGCCAGCAGCTTGTGGGTGAATGAGCAGTTCTTC; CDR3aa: CASSLWVNEQFF